This T cell receptor (beta chain) was obtained from a study of blood T cells in healthy people across ages (dated by TCRdb to the mid-2010s). Regarding the study in general: In model experiments, template switching captured about one uniquely barcoded TCR beta cDNA molecule for every two T cells. Age-related changes in TCR beta repertoire diversity were measured in the study by deep sequencing normalized with unique cDNA molecular identifiers. Four age groups were formed from the donors: young (average approximately 17 years), middle-aged (approximately 41), aged (more than 55) and long-lived (approximately 80). To avoid experimental bias, donors of different ages were randomly spread across the sequencing lanes. Using the same blood draw, the study looked at two additional independent replicas of 1 million unique cDNA reads for two donors, one aged 18 to 30 and the other aged 80 or older. Paper-wide results and their limitations: Conclusive comparison of naive and antigen-experienced compartments was prevented by the profiling of bulk unsorted PBMCs. Compared with the aged group, the long-lived group had more naive CD4+ T cells, fewer expanded clones and increased TCR diversity, a pattern suggesting age selection. As age increased, observed TCR beta diversity per million T cells dropped in a roughly linear way, and a significant reduction was already evident by age roughly 40. Because donor CMV infection status was unknown, age-related changes in expanded clonotypes were potentially confounded. Estimates of total diversity based on one million sequenced T cells were regarded as lower bounds and as underestimates. Observed TCR beta diversity correlated strongly with the percentage of naive T cells measured by flow cytometry.

Preparation of the library involved 5' RACE. Sequencing was carried out with an Illumina HiSeq 2500. A second about 6 to 11 cycle PCR used a sample-barcoded 5' primer and a J-beta primer mix. Each TCR beta cDNA molecule received a unique molecular identifier from a template-switch 5' adaptor carrying 12 random nucleotides. Each sample yielded at least 2.5 million CDR3-containing paired-end reads. The Mint cDNA synthesis kit, primed by a TRBC-specific oligonucleotide, was used to synthesize first-strand cDNA from all RNA. All cDNA was treated with uracil-DNA glycosylase and then went through a first 18-cycle PCR with the universal primers M1SS and BC2_uni_R. As for the original processing: Normalization of each sample was performed by random selection of 1 million high-quality reads, each carrying a distinct molecular identifier. Reads with shared molecular identifiers were discarded instead of being binned into consensus sequences. MiTCR, run with a Q25 quality threshold and the strictest error-elimination algorithm, handled CDR3 identification, clonotype clustering and error correction. A nonparametric unseen species model with Euler transformation was used to estimate a lower bound on total TCR beta diversity. TCRdb reworked the public reads: Q25 trimming with fastp, MiXCR clone assembly, productive beta chains retained. Each record represents a unique CDR3 protein, reported with the most common genes and DNA among its rows. TCRdb, rather than the study authors, made the V and J calls. The sample includes around 690,000 distinct CDR3 sequences, with under 65% observed a single time. The ten largest clonotypes hold 30% to 45% of the sample.

On this clonotype itself: No cognate antigen has been identified for it. No base qualities exist here, and no much larger clone lies one base off it.

The donors were 40 or so Caucasian individuals from Russia, aged roughly 6 to 100 years, who were systemically healthy. Each donor gave roughly 9 milliliters of peripheral blood, drawn into EDTA-treated Vacutainer tubes. Ficoll-Paque density-gradient centrifugation was used to isolate PBMCs, with at least 7 million obtained per sample. Trizol reagent was used to extract total RNA from PBMCs, with at least 5.5 micrograms per sample. For every donor, an aliquot of PBMCs went through flow cytometry to measure the percentages of naive CD45RAhigh/CD27high T cells. Via the germline V gene, CDR1 is MNHNS and CDR2 SASEGT. The CDR3 contains 15 residues, cysteine and phenylalanine counted. Just the 45-base CDR3 DNA is kept, in frame starting at base 1.

The sequence was collected from a man in his sixties in good health. Recombination linked TRBV6-1 to TRBJ2-7; tentative D gene TRBD1, with 6 bases matching. The J call may be mistaken, given a closer DNA end match to TRBJ2-5. Specimen: blood. This receptor carries the CDR3 CASSEAGARGETQYF. The nucleotides read TGTGCCAGCAGTGAAGCGGGGGCGCGAGGAGAGACCCAGTACTTC.